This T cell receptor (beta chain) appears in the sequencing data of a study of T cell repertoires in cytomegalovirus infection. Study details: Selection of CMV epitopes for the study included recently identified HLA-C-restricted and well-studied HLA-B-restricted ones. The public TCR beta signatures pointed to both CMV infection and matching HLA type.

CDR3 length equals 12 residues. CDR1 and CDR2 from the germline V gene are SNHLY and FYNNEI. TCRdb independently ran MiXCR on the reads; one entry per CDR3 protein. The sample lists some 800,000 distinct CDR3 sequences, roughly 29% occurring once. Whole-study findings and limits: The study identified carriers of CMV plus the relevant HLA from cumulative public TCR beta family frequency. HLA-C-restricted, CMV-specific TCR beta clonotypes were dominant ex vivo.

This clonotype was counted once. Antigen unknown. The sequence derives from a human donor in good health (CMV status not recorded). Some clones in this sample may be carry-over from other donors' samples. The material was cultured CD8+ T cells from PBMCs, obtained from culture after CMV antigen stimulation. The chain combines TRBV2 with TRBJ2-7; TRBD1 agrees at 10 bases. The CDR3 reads CVVRDRGNEQYV. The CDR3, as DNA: TGTGTCGTCCGGGACAGGGGCAACGAGCAGTACGTC.